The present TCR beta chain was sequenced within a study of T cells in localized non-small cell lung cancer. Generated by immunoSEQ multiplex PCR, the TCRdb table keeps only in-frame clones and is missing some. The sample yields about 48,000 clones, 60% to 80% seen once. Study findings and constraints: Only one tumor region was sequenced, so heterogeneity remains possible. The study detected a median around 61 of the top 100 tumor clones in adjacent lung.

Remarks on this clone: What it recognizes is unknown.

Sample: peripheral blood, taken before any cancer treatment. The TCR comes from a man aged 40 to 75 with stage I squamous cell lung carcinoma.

The CDR3 here is CASSATGSSTEAFF. The DNA of the CDR3 is TGTGCCAGCAGTGCGACAGGGTCGAGCACTGAAGCTTTCTTT. This sequence joins TRBV6-1 and TRBJ1-1, with 7 positions matching TRBD1. V trimming: 4 bases; J trimming: 4 bases; junction bases outside the gene matches: 6. This CDR3 region has 14 residues. The germline CDR1 and CDR2 sequences are MNHNS and SASEGT.